These 18 T cell receptor beta chains came from one sample sequenced in a study of T cells in Graves' hyperthyroidism and ophthalmopathy. Amplified TCR beta CDR3 regions came from RNA transcripts. HTBI primers were used for first-round RT-PCR of the TCR CDR3. Each CDR3 protein is one row after TCRdb ran MiXCR on the multiplex PCR reads. Of a few hundred thousand distinct CDR3 sequences listed, just over 14% are singletons. Sequencing input: blood. The receptors stem from a woman in her thirties or forties with Graves' hyperthyroidism that later progressed to Graves' ophthalmopathy.

This clonotype has ten or more counts. V and J are TRBV27 and TRBJ2-6; possibly TRBD1 for D (5 bases). The CDR3 extends over 18 amino acids. Germline V gene data show CDR1 as MNHEY and CDR2 as SMNVEV (reference sequence). The V gene lost 5 bases and the J gene lost 4 bases, with 21 bases spanning the gap. The CDR3 DNA sequence: TGTGCCAGCAGTACCCCATCCCGGACACCGCGGGGGGCCAACGTCCTGACTTTC. It translates to CASSTPSRTPRGANVLTF.

This clonotype was found many times. The gene calls are TRBV28 and TRBJ2-5; 7 bases are a match to TRBD1. There are 15 residues in the CDR3. Trimming cost V 6 bases and J 2 bases; bases outside gene matches: 9. The germline V gene has CDR1 MDHEN and CDR2 SYDVKM. This chain's CDR3 is CASSIRGRGQETQYF. CDR3 DNA sequence: TGTGCCAGCAGCATAAGGGGCAGGGGGCAAGAGACCCAGTACTTC.

V gene TRBV30 combines with J gene TRBJ1-1; no clear D. This CDR3 is built from 15 residues. Trimming shortened V by 0 bases and J by 8 bases, and 19 bases separated the two germline ends. The V gene's germline CDR1 is GTSNPN and CDR2 SVGIG (reference sequence). The CDR3 loop reads CAWSVRGWRRIEAFF. The CDR3 bases are TGTGCCTGGAGTGTACGGGGATGGAGGCGCATCGAAGCTTTCTTT.

Remarks on this clonotype: Relative to the germline gene, one junction end is altered; a read error may explain this. This chain links TRBV11-2 with TRBJ2-1, with unresolved D. CDR3 length: 16 amino acids. In germline, CDR1 is SGHAT, CDR2 FQNNGV. As DNA, the CDR3 is TGTGCCAGCAGCTTGCTCGAACTATCGGGCCACAATGAGCAATTCTTC. Its translation: CASSLLELSGHNEQFF.

Ten or more counts support this clonotype. J is TRBJ2-2 and V is TRBV18; 13 positions agree with TRBD2. V shed 1 base and J 6 bases; nucleotides not matched to a gene: 5. CDR1 is KGHSH, CDR2 LQKENI, per germline. This CDR3 is built from 17 residues. The CDR3: CASSPRGLAGESGELFF. The CDR3 DNA reads as TGTGCCAGCTCACCACGCGGACTAGCGGGAGAGTCCGGGGAGCTGTTTTTT.

This clonotype showed up many times. The J gene is TRBJ1-1, the V gene TRBV20-1; TRBD1 might be the D (6 bases). There are 14 residues in the CDR3. The germline V gene encodes CDR1 DFQATT and CDR2 SNEGSKA (reference sequence). The germline V and J ends were trimmed by 3 bases and 2 bases, with 13 bases remaining between them. The CDR3 reads CSASWGPINTEAFF. In DNA, the CDR3 is TGCAGTGCTAGCTGGGGGCCCATTAACACTGAAGCTTTCTTT.

This clonotype has a count of ten or more. This chain links TRBV3-1 with TRBJ2-5; TRBD2 matches at 7 bases. The V and J ends lost 2 bases and 5 bases, in that order; junction bases with no gene match: 8. This CDR3 is 15 amino acids long. Germline CDR1 reads LGHDT; CDR2 reads YNNKEL (reference sequence). The CDR3 region is CASSQFGGSGETQYF. DNA of the CDR3: TGTGCCAGCAGCCAATTTGGCGGGAGTGGGGAGACCCAGTACTTC.

This clonotype was seen repeatedly, ten times or more. For the CDR3, the DNA is TGTGCCAGCAGGCAACCGAGGTGGGATTCACCCCTCCACTTT. Amino acids: CASRQPRWDSPLHF. This chain connects TRBV2 to TRBJ1-6, with no clear D. Trimming left V 6 bases short and J 8 bases short, with 14 bases between. CDR1 is SNHLY, CDR2 FYNNEI, per germline. CDR3 length: 14 amino acids.

The J gene is TRBJ2-7, the V gene TRBV2; D is undetermined. The CDR3 contains 13 residues. Trimming pared 2 bases from V and 3 bases from J, leaving 8 bases between. Germline lookup yields CDR1 SNHLY and CDR2 FYNNEI. The CDR3 DNA reads as TGTGCCAGCAGTGAATTAGGCAGCTACGAGCAGTACTTC. As protein: CASSELGSYEQYF.

This clonotype was detected only a few times. At one end, the junction sequence differs from germline, possibly due to a read error. The V call is TRBV29-1, the J call TRBJ1-3; D gene ambiguous. The CDR3 extends over 12 amino acids. Germline V gives CDR1 SQVTM, CDR2 ANQGSEA. The CDR3 loop is CSVEDLVPPRNF. In DNA form, the CDR3 reads TGCAGCGTTGAAGATTTAGTCCCCCCCAGGAATTTT.

This clonotype was detected ten times or more. The V call is TRBV10-3, the J call TRBJ1-1, with D hard to call. The germline V gene has CDR1 ENHRY and CDR2 SYGVKD. Trimming took off 5 bases at V and 2 bases at J, with 12 bases between the two ends. This CDR3 is 14 amino acids long. CDR3 loop: CAISYTAENTEAFF. The CDR3 DNA sequence: TGTGCCATCAGTTATACGGCAGAAAACACTGAAGCTTTCTTT.

J is TRBJ2-1 and V is TRBV4-1; no clear D. Germline V gene lookup returns CDR1 MGHRA and CDR2 YSYEKL. CDR3 length: 17 residues. Trimming took 1 base from V and 2 from J, leaving 15 bases between them. The CDR3 DNA sequence: TGCGCCAGCAGCCAAGGATTGGCAGGCTTGGCCTACAATGAGCAGTTCTTC. The encoded protein is CASSQGLAGLAYNEQFF.

The V call is TRBV14, the J call TRBJ2-5; D is unclear. From germline, CDR1 is SGHDN and CDR2 FVKESK. The V gene lost 8 bases and the J gene lost 4 bases, with 11 bases spanning the gap. CDR3 size: 12 residues. CDR3 region: CASGPMGETQYF. The CDR3, as DNA: TGTGCCAGCGGCCCCATGGGAGAGACCCAGTACTTC.

CDR3 protein: CASSLKRWDQPQHF. In nucleotides, the CDR3 is TGTGCCAGCAGTTTAAAAAGGTGGGATCAGCCCCAGCATTTT. The chain links TRBV28 to TRBJ1-5; D is ambiguous. The germline CDR1 and CDR2 sequences are MDHEN and SYDVKM. The CDR3 totals 14 residues. V was trimmed by 2 bases and J by 5 bases, leaving 10 bases between them. Filled out from reference TRBV28 and TRBJ1-5, the complete variable domain reads DVKVTQSSRYLVKRTGEKVFLECVQDMDHENMFWYRQDPGLGLRLIYFSYDVKMKEKGDIPEGYSVSREKKERFSLILESASTNQTSMYLCASSLKRWDQPQHFGDGTRLSIL.

This clonotype was recorded at least ten times. J is TRBJ2-2 and V is TRBV7-3; TRBD2 matches 8 bases. Per germline, CDR1 SGHTA and CDR2 FQGTGA. J lost 7 bases, V lost 6 bases, and 13 bases had no gene match. There are 16 residues in the CDR3. This CDR3 is CASSSLGTRFGGELFF. The DNA for the CDR3 is TGTGCCAGCAGTTCCCTCGGGACTAGATTTGGCGGGGAGCTGTTTTTT.

This clonotype was seen once. This sequence joins TRBV18 and TRBJ1-1, with a weak D call TRBD1 (5 bases). CDR3 length equals 12 residues. In germline, CDR1 is KGHSH, CDR2 LQKENI. Between the trimmed V and J ends, which lost 5 bases and 7 bases, there was a span of 11 bases. In DNA form, the CDR3 reads TGTGCCAGCTCAATCGGGGCTGATGAAGCTTTCTTT. It encodes CASSIGADEAFF.

At least ten counts were recorded for this clonotype. This chain uses TRBV15 with TRBJ1-5; unclear D gene. Trimming removed 5 bases at V and 0 bases at J, with 17 bases between. The CDR3 extends over 17 amino acids. CDR1 and CDR2 from the germline V gene are LNHNV and YYDKDF (reference sequence). The CDR3 loop reads CATSPRTGSHSNQPQHF. As DNA, the CDR3 is TGTGCCACCAGCCCACGGACCGGGAGCCATAGCAATCAGCCCCAGCATTTT.

This clonotype was counted ten times or more. This sequence joins TRBV7-8 and TRBJ1-6, with D tentatively TRBD1 (5 bases). Per germline, CDR1 SGHVS and CDR2 FQNEAQ. The ends were cut back, 5 bases at V and 10 bases at J, with 15 bases in the middle. The CDR3 has 14 amino acids. CDR3 region: CASSRPGVDSPLHF. As DNA, the CDR3 is TGTGCCAGCAGCCGACCGGGGGTTGACTCACCCCTCCACTTT.